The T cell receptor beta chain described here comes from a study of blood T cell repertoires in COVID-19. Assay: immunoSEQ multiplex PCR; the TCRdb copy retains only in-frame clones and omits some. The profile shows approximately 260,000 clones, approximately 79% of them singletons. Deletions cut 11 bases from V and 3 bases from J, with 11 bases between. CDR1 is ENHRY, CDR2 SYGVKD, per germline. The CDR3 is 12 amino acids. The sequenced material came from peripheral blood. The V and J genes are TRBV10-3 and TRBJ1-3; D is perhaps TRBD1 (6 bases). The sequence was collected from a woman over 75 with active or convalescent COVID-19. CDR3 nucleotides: TGTGCCGCACAGGGTCTTGGAAACACCATATATTTT. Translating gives CAAQGLGNTIYF.